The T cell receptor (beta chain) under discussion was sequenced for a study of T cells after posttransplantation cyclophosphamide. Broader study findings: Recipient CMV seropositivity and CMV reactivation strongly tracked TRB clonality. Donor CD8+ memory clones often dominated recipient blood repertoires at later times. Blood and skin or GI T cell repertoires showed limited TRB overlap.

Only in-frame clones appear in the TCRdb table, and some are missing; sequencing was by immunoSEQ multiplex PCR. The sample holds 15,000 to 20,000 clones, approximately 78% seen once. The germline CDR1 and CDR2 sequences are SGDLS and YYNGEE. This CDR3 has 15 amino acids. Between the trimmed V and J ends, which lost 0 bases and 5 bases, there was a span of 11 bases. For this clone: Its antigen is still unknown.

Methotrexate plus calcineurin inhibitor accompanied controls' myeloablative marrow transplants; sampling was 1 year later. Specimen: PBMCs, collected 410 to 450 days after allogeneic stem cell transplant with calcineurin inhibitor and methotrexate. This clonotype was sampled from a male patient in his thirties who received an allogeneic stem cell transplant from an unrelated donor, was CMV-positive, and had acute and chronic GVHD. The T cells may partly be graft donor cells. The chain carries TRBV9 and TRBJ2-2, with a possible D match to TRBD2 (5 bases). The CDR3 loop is CASSVEASWTGELFF. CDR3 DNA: TGTGCCAGCAGCGTAGAGGCTAGCTGGACCGGGGAGCTGTTTTTT. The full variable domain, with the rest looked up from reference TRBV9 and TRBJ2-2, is DSGVTQTPKHLITATGQRVTLRCSPRSGDLSVYWYQQSLDQGLQFLIQYYNGEERAKGNILERFSAQQFPDLHSELNLSSLELGDSALYFCASSVEASWTGELFFGEGSRLTVL.